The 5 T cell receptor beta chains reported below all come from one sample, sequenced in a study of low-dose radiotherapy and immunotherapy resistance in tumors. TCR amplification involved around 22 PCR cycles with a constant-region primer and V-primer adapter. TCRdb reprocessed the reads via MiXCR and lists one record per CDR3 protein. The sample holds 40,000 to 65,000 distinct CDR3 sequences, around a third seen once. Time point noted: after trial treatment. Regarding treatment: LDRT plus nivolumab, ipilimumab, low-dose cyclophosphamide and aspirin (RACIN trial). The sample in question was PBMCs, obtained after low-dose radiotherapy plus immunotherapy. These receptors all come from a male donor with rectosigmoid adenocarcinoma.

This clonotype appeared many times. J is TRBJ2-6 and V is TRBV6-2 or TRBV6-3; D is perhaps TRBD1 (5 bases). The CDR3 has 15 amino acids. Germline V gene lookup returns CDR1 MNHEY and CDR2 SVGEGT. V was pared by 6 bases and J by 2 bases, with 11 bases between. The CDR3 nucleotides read TGTGCCAGCAGCTTCGGACATCCTGGGGCCAACGTCCTGACTTTC. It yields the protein CASSFGHPGANVLTF.

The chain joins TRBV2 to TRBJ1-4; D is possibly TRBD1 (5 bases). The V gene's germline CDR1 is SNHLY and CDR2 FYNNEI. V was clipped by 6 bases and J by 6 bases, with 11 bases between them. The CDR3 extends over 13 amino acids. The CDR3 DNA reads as TGTGCCAGCAGCAGGGACGGTGATGAAAAACTGTTTTTT. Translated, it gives CASSRDGDEKLFF. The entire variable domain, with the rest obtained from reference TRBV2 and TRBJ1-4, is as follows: EPEVTQTPSHQVTQMGQEVILRCVPISNHLYFYWYRQILGQKVEFLVSFYNNEISEKSEIFDDQFSVERPDGSNFTLKIRSTKLEDSAMYFCASSRDGDEKLFFGSGTQLSVL.

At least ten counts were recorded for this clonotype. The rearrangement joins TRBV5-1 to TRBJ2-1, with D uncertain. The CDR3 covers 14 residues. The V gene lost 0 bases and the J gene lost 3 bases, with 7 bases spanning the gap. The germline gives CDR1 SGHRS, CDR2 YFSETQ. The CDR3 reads CASSLGAVYNEQFF. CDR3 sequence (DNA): TGCGCCAGCAGCTTGGGGGCGGTCTACAATGAGCAGTTCTTC.

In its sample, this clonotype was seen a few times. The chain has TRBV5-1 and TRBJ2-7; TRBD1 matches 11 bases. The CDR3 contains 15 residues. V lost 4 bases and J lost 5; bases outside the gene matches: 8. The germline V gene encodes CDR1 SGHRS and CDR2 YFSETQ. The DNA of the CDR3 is TGCGCCAGCAGCCCGCGGACAGGGGGCTCTAACGAGCAGTACTTC. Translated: CASSPRTGGSNEQYF.

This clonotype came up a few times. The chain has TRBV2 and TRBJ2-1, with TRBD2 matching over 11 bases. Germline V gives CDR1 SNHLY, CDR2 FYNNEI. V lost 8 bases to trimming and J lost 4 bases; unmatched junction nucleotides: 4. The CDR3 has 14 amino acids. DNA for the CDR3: TGTGCCAGCTTGGGGACTAGCGGTTACAATGAGCAGTTCTTC. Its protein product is CASLGTSGYNEQFF. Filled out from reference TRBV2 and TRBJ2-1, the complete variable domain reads EPEVTQTPSHQVTQMGQEVILRCVPISNHLYFYWYRQILGQKVEFLVSFYNNEISEKSEIFDDQFSVERPDGSNFTLKIRSTKLEDSAMYFCASLGTSGYNEQFFGPGTRLTVL.